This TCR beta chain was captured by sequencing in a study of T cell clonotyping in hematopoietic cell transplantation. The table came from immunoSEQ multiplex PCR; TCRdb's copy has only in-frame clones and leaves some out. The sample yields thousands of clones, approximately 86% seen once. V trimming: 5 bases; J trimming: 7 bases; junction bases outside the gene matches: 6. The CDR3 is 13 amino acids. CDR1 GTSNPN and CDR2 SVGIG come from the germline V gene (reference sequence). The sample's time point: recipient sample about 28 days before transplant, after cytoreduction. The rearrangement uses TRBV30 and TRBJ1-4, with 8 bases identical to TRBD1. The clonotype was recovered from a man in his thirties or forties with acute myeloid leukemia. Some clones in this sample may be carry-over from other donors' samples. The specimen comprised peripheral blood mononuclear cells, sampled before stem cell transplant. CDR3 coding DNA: TGTGCCTGGTCCAGGGGGCGGCGTGAAAAACTGTTTTTT. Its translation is CAWSRGRREKLFF.